This section outlines one T cell receptor (beta chain) sequence together with its context. These data come from a study of blood T cell repertoires in COVID-19. Study background: COVID-19 samples from acute and convalescent phases originated in the United States, Italy and Spain.

How the authors handled the data: Amplification with reference gene primers provided the estimates of nucleated cell counts. Profiled with immunoSEQ multiplex PCR; TCRdb holds only in-frame clones, not every one. V and J calls and clone size are given by that table; D and trimming were obtained from the DNA. The sample has more than 80,000 clones; over 70% are singletons. This CDR3 has 15 residues. The germline gives CDR1 SGHTA, CDR2 FQGNSA. V was clipped by 9 bases and J by 2 bases; unmatched bases: 10. The TCR was taken from an elderly man with acute or convalescent COVID-19. The chain links TRBV7-2 to TRBJ2-1, with 7 bases aligning to TRBD2. Sequences were obtained from peripheral blood. The CDR3 coding sequence is TGTGCCAGTGACCCTAGCGGAGGGACCTACAATGAGCAGTTCTTC. Translation gives CASDPSGGTYNEQFF.